This T cell receptor (beta chain) was identified in a study of blood T cell repertoires in COVID-19 (dated by TCRdb to 2018 to 2020). Study-wide context: Samples covering the acute and convalescent phases of COVID-19 were provided by collaborators in the United States, Italy and Spain. The prospective study material was composed of cDNA or gDNA derived from T cells, B-cell-depleted T cells, or PBMCs. Where available, HLA class I and class II types were taken from metadata supplied by the sample provider and were not determined by assay-based typing. The repertoires were released in a freely available public database meant as a resource for research on the immune response to SARS-CoV-2. A de-identified subject ID, COVID-19 status, age in years and sex were almost always included in the sample metadata. The dataset comprised deeply sampled blood TCRbeta repertoires from subjects exposed to, actively infected with, or recovered from COVID-19. The samples were drawn from two sources: the first 160 participants of the ongoing ImmuneRACE study, and 1,254 subjects contributed by 6 global collaborators.

Collaborating institutions collected whole blood in K2EDTA tubes following their own protocols. For TCRbeta analysis, collaborators shipped samples as frozen whole blood, isolated PBMCs, or DNA extracted from either of those sample types. As regards this clone: The clone's antigen remains unknown. Base-call qualities are not available, and no considerably larger clone is one nucleotide away.

CDR1 and CDR2 are drawn from the germline V gene: ENHRY, SYGVKD. V is reduced by 7 bases and J by 8 bases, leaving a spacing of 9 bases between them. From the cysteine up to the phenylalanine, the CDR3 has a length of 12 residues. Of all the DNA, just the CDR3 is kept, 36 bases in frame from base 1. TCRbeta CDR3 regions were amplified from genomic DNA by means of the immunoSEQ Assay, a bias-controlled multiplex PCR. The study's own analysis went as follows. The number of nucleated cells in each sample was estimated from the amplification of reference gene primers within the assay. To quantify the absolute abundance of each unique TCRbeta CDR3 rearrangement, sequence reads were collapsed and filtered. For each sample, productive Simpson clonality was calculated as the square root of Simpson's diversity index over productive rearrangements. TCRdb took this table from immuneACCESS and kept in-frame rearrangements with V and J called. Such tables lack part of the clones; where checked against another copy, unresolved V genes explain under half of the gap, and the rest is unexplained. V and J calls plus clone size are reproduced from that table; the DNA served to infer D and trimming. Present in this sample are 140,000 to 150,000 clones, 82% of which were seen just once. The leading ten clones occupy roughly 15% of the sample.

Study-level results and caveats: The quantity of clinical and demographic metadata differed by source and by participant and was supplied without curation.

Sequenced sample: peripheral blood. This receptor was taken from a human donor with acute or convalescent COVID-19. The donor label of this sample is uncertain. This chain is built from TRBV10-3 and TRBJ1-6; perhaps TRBD1 is the D gene, with 5 bases matching. DNA sequence: TGTGCCATCAATGAAGGGGATTCACCCCTCCACTTT. This yields the protein CAINEGDSPLHF.